This is a list of T cell receptor beta chains from one sample in a study of blood T cell repertoires in COVID-19. Clones were sequenced by immunoSEQ multiplex PCR, and TCRdb holds only the in-frame ones, with some missing. This sample has some 300,000 clones, with about nine tenths found just once. Sequencing was done on a sample of peripheral blood. The receptors originated from a man aged 18 to 35 with active or convalescent COVID-19. Each CDR3 is given with its conserved first and last residue. D genes are given only for firm matches.

V gene	J gene	D gene	CDR3 protein
TRBV5-1	TRBJ1-1	NA	CASSGDTGKAAFF
TRBV6-2/TRBV6-3	TRBJ1-3	NA	CASNYWTATSGNTIYF
TRBV29-1	TRBJ1-3	NA	CSVSLTGNTIYF
TRBV3-1/TRBV3-2	TRBJ1-5	NA	CASSQGGSPQHF
TRBV5-1	TRBJ1-4	NA	CASRGSDEKLFF
TRBV10-3	TRBJ2-7	TRBD2	CAISDLGTSGRLYEQYF
TRBV9	TRBJ2-5	NA	CASSVDTLETQYF
TRBV7-7	TRBJ2-5	TRBD2	CASSTGLAGIQETQYF
TRBV5-1	TRBJ2-3	NA	CASRSRGTTQDTQYF
TRBV13	TRBJ2-7	NA	CASSLGVGNEQYF
TRBV7-6	TRBJ2-5	TRBD1	CASSLAIRPGGRETQYF
TRBV28	TRBJ2-4	NA	CASSRQGAGAQYF
TRBV5-6	TRBJ2-5	NA	CASSQQGSTTQYF
TRBV13	TRBJ2-1	NA	CASSLSWARGYNEQFF
TRBV6-6	TRBJ1-5	NA	CASSYRSTTSNQPQHF
TRBV19	TRBJ2-2	NA	CASTPSGSGELFF
TRBV6-6	TRBJ2-7	TRBD2	CASRREVTSYEQYF
TRBV20-1	TRBJ2-5	NA	CSASPIGEGETQYF
TRBV5-8	TRBJ1-5	NA	CASSWGGLAFQPQHF
TRBV13	TRBJ2-2	TRBD2	CASSLRTSGSRQDGELFF
TRBV7-9	TRBJ1-3	TRBD1	CASSLGDSTGNTIYF
TRBV2	TRBJ1-2	TRBD1	CASSDPGQPYGYTF
TRBV2	TRBJ1-2	NA	CASSESYSLYGYTF
TRBV19	TRBJ2-2	TRBD1	CASSSQGASGELFF
TRBV5-6	TRBJ1-5	NA	CASSLRQIQPQHF
TRBV6-1	TRBJ1-5	NA	CASSDRVGAGQPQHF
TRBV5-5	TRBJ1-4	TRBD1	CASSLPGGEKLFF